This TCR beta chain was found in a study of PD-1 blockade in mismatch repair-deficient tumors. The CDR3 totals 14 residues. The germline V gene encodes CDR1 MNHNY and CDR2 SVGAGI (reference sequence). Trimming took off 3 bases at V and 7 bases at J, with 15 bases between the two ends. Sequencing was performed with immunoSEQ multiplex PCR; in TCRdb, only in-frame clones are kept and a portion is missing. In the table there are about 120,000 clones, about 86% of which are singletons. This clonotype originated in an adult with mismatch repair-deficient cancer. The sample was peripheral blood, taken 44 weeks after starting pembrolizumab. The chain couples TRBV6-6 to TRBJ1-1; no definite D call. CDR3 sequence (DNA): TGTGCCAGCAGTTATTACACAAGAAGGGATGAAGCTTTCTTT. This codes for CASSYYTRRDEAFF.